This is a list of T cell receptor beta chains from one sample in a study of blood T cell repertoires in COVID-19. The repertoire was sequenced with immunoSEQ multiplex PCR; TCRdb's copy has only in-frame clones and lacks some. The data contain 230,000 or so clones, 80% to 90% of them singletons. Specimen: peripheral blood. These receptors were taken from a woman in her thirties or forties who had recovered from COVID-19. Each CDR3 is given with its conserved first and last residue. The D gene is left open where the match is weak. Expanded clones get a size class; other rows say once, few or many, or leave the size out.

cdr3_aa,cdr3_nt,d_call,v_call,j_call,clone_size
CSASPGSREQFF,TGCAGTGCTAGTCCCGGTTCTCGGGAGCAGTTCTTC,NA,TRBV20-1,TRBJ2-1,NA
CASHTGTSGTYEQYF,TGTGCCAGCCATACCGGGACTAGCGGCACCTACGAGCAGTACTTC,TRBD2,TRBV5-4,TRBJ2-7,once
CASSPPGDQPQHF,TGTGCCAGCAGCCCTCCAGGCGATCAGCCCCAGCATTTT,NA,TRBV7-8,TRBJ1-5,NA
CASGTAGYEKLFF,TGTGCCAGCGGGACAGCCGGCTATGAAAAACTGTTTTTT,TRBD1,TRBV12-3/TRBV12-4,TRBJ1-4,NA
CATSRVRGGYGYTF,TGTGCCACCAGCAGAGTAAGGGGTGGCTATGGCTACACCTTC,NA,TRBV15,TRBJ1-2,once
CASRRSSYEQYF,TGCGCCAGCAGACGGAGCTCCTACGAGCAGTACTTC,NA,TRBV5-1,TRBJ2-7,NA
CASSSPTNANTGELFF,TGTGCCAGCAGTTCCCCGACTAACGCGAACACCGGGGAGCTGTTTTTT,NA,TRBV28,TRBJ2-2,NA
CASRTLPGQGPDTQYF,TGTGCCAGCAGAACACTACCGGGACAGGGCCCAGATACGCAGTATTTT,TRBD1,TRBV11-3,TRBJ2-3,NA
CASHRTGGAEQPQHF,TGTGCCAGTCATCGTACAGGGGGCGCAGAGCAGCCCCAGCATTTT,TRBD1,TRBV19,TRBJ1-5,NA
CASVRDDSYNEQFF,TGCGCCAGCGTGCGGGATGACTCCTACAATGAGCAGTTCTTC,NA,TRBV5-1,TRBJ2-1,NA
CASSYSTGSVDTQYF,TGTGCCAGCAGTTACTCGACAGGGTCCGTTGATACGCAGTATTTT,TRBD1,TRBV6-2/TRBV6-3,TRBJ2-3,NA
CASSIGGMSYEQYF,TGTGCCAGTAGTATCGGGGGAATGTCCTACGAGCAGTACTTC,NA,TRBV19,TRBJ2-7,NA
CASSLATGGVIQYF,TGTGCCAGCAGTTTAGCTACAGGAGGGGTCATTCAGTACTTC,NA,TRBV27,TRBJ2-4,NA
CASSIRTHKIYEQYF,TGTGCCAGTAGTATTAGAACTCATAAAATCTACGAGCAGTACTTC,NA,TRBV19,TRBJ2-7,NA
CASSQWTSGGPSLYEQYF,TGTGCCAGCAGTCAATGGACTAGCGGGGGGCCGAGCCTCTACGAGCAGTACTTC,TRBD2,TRBV28,TRBJ2-7,NA
CASSWGQKNTEAFF,TGTGCCAGCAGTTGGGGACAGAAGAACACTGAAGCTTTCTTT,TRBD1,TRBV5-4,TRBJ1-1,NA
CASSNRDRGLGGTEAFF,TGTGCCAGTAGCAACCGGGACAGGGGGCTCGGTGGCACTGAAGCTTTCTTT,TRBD1,TRBV19,TRBJ1-1,once
CSAQSGLNTEAFF,TGCAGCGCTCAGTCGGGGTTGAACACTGAAGCTTTCTTT,NA,TRBV29-1,TRBJ1-1,NA
CASSPENPNYGYTF,TGTGCCAGCAGCCCCGAGAACCCTAACTATGGCTACACCTTC,NA,TRBV14,TRBJ1-2,NA
CASSPENTGELFF,TGTGCCAGCAGTCCAGAAAACACCGGGGAGCTGTTTTTT,NA,TRBV2,TRBJ2-2,few
CASSLDSLNTEAFF,TGCGCCAGCAGCTTGGACAGCCTGAACACTGAAGCTTTCTTT,NA,TRBV5-1,TRBJ1-1,NA
CSVTKRRDYGYTF,TGCAGCGTCACGAAACGGAGGGACTATGGCTACACCTTC,NA,TRBV29-1,TRBJ1-2,NA
CASTIRQGEDEKLFF,TGTGCCAGTACCATCCGACAGGGGGAAGATGAAAAACTGTTTTTT,TRBD1,TRBV19,TRBJ1-4,NA
CSVDSFQETQYF,TGCAGCGTTGACAGTTTCCAAGAGACCCAGTACTTC,NA,TRBV29-1,TRBJ2-5,NA
CASSQSRRAELQETQYF,TGTGCCAGCAGCCAAAGTAGGCGGGCTGAACTGCAAGAGACCCAGTACTTC,NA,TRBV3-1/TRBV3-2,TRBJ2-5,NA
CASSPEQGGTDTQYF,TGCGCCAGCAGCCCAGAACAGGGGGGGACAGATACGCAGTATTTT,NA,TRBV4-3,TRBJ2-3,NA
CASRQDIAFF,TGCGCCAGCCGACAGGATATCGCTTTCTTT,NA,TRBV10-2,TRBJ1-1,NA
CASSLDGQGAYEQYF,TGTGCCAGCAGCTTAGACGGACAGGGAGCCTACGAGCAGTACTTC,TRBD1,TRBV7-2,TRBJ2-7,NA
CASSFYVRGLFF,TGTGCCAGCAGTTTTTACGTTAGGGGGCTCTTCTTT,TRBD1,TRBV28,TRBJ1-1,NA
CASSLAGTGSSYNSPLHF,TGCGCCAGCAGCTTGGCTGGGACAGGGAGCTCCTATAATTCACCCCTCCACTTT,TRBD1,TRBV5-1,TRBJ1-6,NA
CASRFERGGYTF,TGTGCCAGCAGGTTCGAACGTGGCGGCTACACCTTC,NA,TRBV5-6,TRBJ1-2,NA
CASSVVGSNTEAFF,TGTGCCAGCAGCGTAGTAGGGAGTAACACTGAAGCTTTCTTT,NA,TRBV9,TRBJ1-1,NA
CASSLSGDTGELFF,TGCGCCAGCAGCTTGTCAGGGGACACCGGGGAGCTGTTTTTT,NA,TRBV5-1,TRBJ2-2,NA
CASSLGAVLSGNTIYF,TGTGCCAGCAGCTTAGGAGCGGTTCTTTCTGGAAACACCATATATTTT,NA,TRBV11-2,TRBJ1-3,few
CASSYSKGRMFF,TGTGCCAGCAGTTACTCGAAAGGGAGGATGTTCTTC,NA,TRBV6-5,TRBJ2-1,NA
CASSRLDSGNTIYF,TGTGCCAGCAGCCGACTGGACAGTGGAAACACCATATATTTT,NA,TRBV3-1/TRBV3-2,TRBJ1-3,NA
CASSLRSQVGQPQHF,TGTGCCAGCAGCTTAAGATCACAGGTGGGGCAGCCCCAGCATTTT,NA,TRBV7-2,TRBJ1-5,NA
CASIPVSGNTIYF,TGTGCCAGTATCCCAGTCTCTGGAAACACCATATATTTT,NA,TRBV19,TRBJ1-3,NA
CATRTNERGSVTFDEQFF,TGTGCCACCAGAACTAATGAGCGGGGGTCCGTGACTTTCGATGAGCAGTTCTTC,TRBD2,TRBV15,TRBJ2-1,once
CASSPGRGNTEAFF,TGTGCCAGCAGCCCCGGACGGGGGAACACTGAAGCTTTCTTT,NA,TRBV7-9,TRBJ1-1,once
CAWIYGLQGTGELFF,TGTGCCTGGATTTATGGTCTACAGGGGACCGGGGAGCTGTTTTTT,TRBD1,TRBV30,TRBJ2-2,once
CASSQSFGTGNRANYGYTF,TGTGCCAGCAGCCAATCCTTCGGGACAGGGAATCGAGCTAACTATGGCTACACCTTC,TRBD1,TRBV3-1/TRBV3-2,TRBJ1-2,NA
CASSEFSSWYTGELFF,TGTGCCAGCAGTGAATTTAGTAGTTGGTACACCGGGGAGCTGTTTTTT,NA,TRBV6-1,TRBJ2-2,few
CAWSGDRGTGNTIYF,TGTGCCTGGAGTGGGGACAGGGGGACTGGAAACACCATATATTTT,TRBD1,TRBV30,TRBJ1-3,NA
CASSLIRETQYF,TGTGCCAGCAGCCTTATTCGGGAGACCCAGTACTTC,NA,TRBV7-2,TRBJ2-5,NA
CASSFQGALTEAFF,TGTGCCAGCAGCTTCCAGGGGGCTTTGACTGAAGCTTTCTTT,TRBD1,TRBV7-2,TRBJ1-1,NA
CSARLTEAFF,TGCAGTGCTAGACTCACTGAAGCTTTCTTT,NA,TRBV20-1,TRBJ1-1,once
CATRDRAEDYNSPLHF,TGTGCCACTCGGGACAGAGCCGAGGACTATAATTCACCCCTCCACTTT,TRBD1,TRBV5-5,TRBJ1-6,NA
CASSPTGAHWGYTF,TGTGCCAGCAGTCCGACAGGGGCTCACTGGGGGTACACCTTC,TRBD1,TRBV25-1,TRBJ1-2,NA
CASSYSNRGDYGYTF,TGTGCCAGCAGTTACTCGAACAGGGGGGACTATGGCTACACCTTC,TRBD1,TRBV6-5,TRBJ1-2,NA
CASSLGKLLGQGTDTQYF,TGTGCCAGCAGCTTGGGGAAGTTGTTGGGACAAGGCACAGATACGCAGTATTTT,NA,TRBV5-6,TRBJ2-3,NA
CASSVGTGVGYTF,TGTGCCAGCAGCGTCGGGACAGGGGTTGGCTACACCTTC,TRBD1,TRBV9,TRBJ1-2,NA
CASSGGAFLMDTQYF,TGTGCCAGCAGCGGGGGGGCCTTTTTGATGGATACGCAGTATTTT,NA,TRBV7-9,TRBJ2-3,NA
CASSYGTGYNEQFF,TGTGCCAGCAGCTACGGGACAGGGTACAATGAGCAGTTCTTC,TRBD1,TRBV7-9,TRBJ2-1,NA
CASSPLGGTAYEQYF,TGTGCCAGCAGCCCCTTAGGGGGGACAGCCTACGAGCAGTACTTC,NA,TRBV7-2,TRBJ2-7,NA
CAISRQEPNTEAFF,TGTGCCATCAGCAGACAGGAACCGAACACTGAAGCTTTCTTT,NA,TRBV10-3,TRBJ1-1,NA
CASSYGQGSSYEQYF,TGTGCCAGCAGTTACGGTCAGGGAAGCTCCTACGAGCAGTACTTC,NA,TRBV6-2/TRBV6-3,TRBJ2-7,once
CASSTGSFSGELFF,TGCGCCAGCTCGACAGGGTCTTTTTCCGGGGAGCTGTTTTTT,TRBD1,TRBV5-1,TRBJ2-2,NA
CASSGGPYEQFF,TGTGCCAGCAGCGGGGGGCCCTATGAGCAGTTCTTC,NA,TRBV6-5,TRBJ2-1,NA
CASSEMGGGSPATEAFF,TGTGCCAGCAGTGAAATGGGGGGTGGTTCTCCGGCTACTGAAGCTTTCTTT,NA,TRBV6-1,TRBJ1-1,NA